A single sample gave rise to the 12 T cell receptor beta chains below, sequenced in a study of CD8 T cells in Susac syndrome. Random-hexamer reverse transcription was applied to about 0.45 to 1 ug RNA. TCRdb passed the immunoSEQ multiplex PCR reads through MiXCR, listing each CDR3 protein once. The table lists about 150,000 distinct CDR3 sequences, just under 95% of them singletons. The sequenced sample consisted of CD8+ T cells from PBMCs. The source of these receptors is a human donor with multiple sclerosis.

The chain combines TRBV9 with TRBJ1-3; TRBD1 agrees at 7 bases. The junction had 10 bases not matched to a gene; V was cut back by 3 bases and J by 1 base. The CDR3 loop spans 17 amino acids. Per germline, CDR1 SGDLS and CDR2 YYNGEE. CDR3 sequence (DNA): TGTGCCAGCAGCGACTCCAACGACAGGGCTTCTGGAAACACCATATATTTT. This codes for CASSDSNDRASGNTIYF. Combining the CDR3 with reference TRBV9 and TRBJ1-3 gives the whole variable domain DSGVTQTPKHLITATGQRVTLRCSPRSGDLSVYWYQQSLDQGLQFLIQYYNGEERAKGNILERFSAQQFPDLHSELNLSSLELGDSALYFCASSDSNDRASGNTIYFGEGSWLTVV.

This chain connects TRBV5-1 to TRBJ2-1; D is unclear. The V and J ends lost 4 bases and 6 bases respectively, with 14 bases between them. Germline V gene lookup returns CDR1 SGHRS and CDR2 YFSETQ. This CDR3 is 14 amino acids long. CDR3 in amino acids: CASSPRTQSNEQFF. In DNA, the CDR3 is TGCGCCAGCAGCCCAAGGACGCAATCCAATGAGCAGTTCTTC.

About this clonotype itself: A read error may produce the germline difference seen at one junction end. CDR3 nucleotide sequence: TGTGCCAGCAGCCAGGACACAAACACCGCCTTC. Protein product: CASSQDTNTAF. The chain combines TRBV3-1 with TRBJ1-2; D possibly corresponds to TRBD1 (5 bases). In germline, CDR1 is LGHDT, CDR2 YNNKEL (reference sequence). The CDR3 is made up of 11 amino acids.

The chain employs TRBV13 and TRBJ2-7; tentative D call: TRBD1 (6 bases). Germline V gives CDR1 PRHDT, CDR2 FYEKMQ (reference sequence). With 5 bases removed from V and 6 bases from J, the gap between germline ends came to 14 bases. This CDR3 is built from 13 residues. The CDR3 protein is CASSGLRGGEQYF. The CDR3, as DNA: TGTGCCAGCAGCGGCCTTCGAGGGGGCGAGCAGTACTTC.

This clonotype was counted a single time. The CDR3 sequence is CAWGWEENTEAFF. CDR3 DNA: TGTGCCTGGGGCTGGGAGGAGAACACTGAAGCTTTCTTT. The genes are TRBV30 and TRBJ1-1; D is uncertain. The ends were cut back, 5 bases at V and 1 base at J, with 11 bases in the middle. The CDR3 consists of 13 residues. Germline CDR1 reads GTSNPN; CDR2 reads SVGIG (reference sequence).

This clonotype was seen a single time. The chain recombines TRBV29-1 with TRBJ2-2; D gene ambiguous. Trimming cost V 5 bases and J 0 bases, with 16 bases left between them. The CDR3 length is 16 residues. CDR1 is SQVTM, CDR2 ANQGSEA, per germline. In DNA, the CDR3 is TGCAGCGTTCTCCATCCAAACAAGGCGAACACCGGGGAGCTGTTTTTT. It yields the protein CSVLHPNKANTGELFF.

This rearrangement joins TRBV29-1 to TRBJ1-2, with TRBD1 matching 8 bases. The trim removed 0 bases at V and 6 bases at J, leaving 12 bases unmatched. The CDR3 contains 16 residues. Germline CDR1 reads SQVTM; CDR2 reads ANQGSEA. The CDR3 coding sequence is TGCAGCGTTGAAGACCCACAGGGGGAAAGGAAGAATGGCTACACCTTC. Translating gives CSVEDPQGERKNGYTF.

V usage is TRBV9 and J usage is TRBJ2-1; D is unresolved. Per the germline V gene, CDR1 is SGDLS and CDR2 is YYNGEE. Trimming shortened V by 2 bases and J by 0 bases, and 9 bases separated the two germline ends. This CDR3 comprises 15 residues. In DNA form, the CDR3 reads TGTGCCAGCAGCGTCGGATCATCCTCCTACAATGAGCAGTTCTTC. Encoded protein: CASSVGSSSYNEQFF. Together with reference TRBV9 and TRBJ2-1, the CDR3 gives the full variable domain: DSGVTQTPKHLITATGQRVTLRCSPRSGDLSVYWYQQSLDQGLQFLIQYYNGEERAKGNILERFSAQQFPDLHSELNLSSLELGDSALYFCASSVGSSSYNEQFFGPGTRLTVL.

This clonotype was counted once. The CDR3 DNA reads as TGTGCCAGCAGCCAAGGGGGAGAGCGGTACGAGCAGTACTTC. Protein product: CASSQGGERYEQYF. This chain connects TRBV4-2 to TRBJ2-7, with D possibly being TRBD2 (5 bases). The CDR3 loop spans 14 amino acids. Trimming pared 1 base from V and 4 bases from J, leaving 11 bases between. Per germline, CDR1 LGHNA and CDR2 YNFKEQ.

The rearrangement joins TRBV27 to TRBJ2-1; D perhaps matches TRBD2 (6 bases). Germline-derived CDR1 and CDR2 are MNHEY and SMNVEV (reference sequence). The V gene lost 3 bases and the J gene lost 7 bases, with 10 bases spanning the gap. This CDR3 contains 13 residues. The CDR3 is CASSFSGGNEQFF. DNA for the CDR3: TGTGCCAGCAGTTTTAGCGGAGGTAATGAGCAGTTCTTC.

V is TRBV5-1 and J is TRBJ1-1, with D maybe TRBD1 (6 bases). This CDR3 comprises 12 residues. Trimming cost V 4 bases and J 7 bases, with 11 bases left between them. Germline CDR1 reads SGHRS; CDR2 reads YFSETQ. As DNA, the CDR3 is TGCGCCAGCAGCGGACAGTCGAATGAAGCTTTCTTT. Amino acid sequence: CASSGQSNEAFF.

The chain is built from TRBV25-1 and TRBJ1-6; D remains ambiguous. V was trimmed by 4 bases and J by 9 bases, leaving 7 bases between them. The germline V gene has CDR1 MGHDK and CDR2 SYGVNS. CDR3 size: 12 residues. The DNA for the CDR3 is TGTGCCAGCAGTGCCACGGTTTCACCCCTCCACTTT. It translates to CASSATVSPLHF.